The next 16 T cell receptor beta chains were all read from a single sample in a study of shared clonotypes between healthy human individuals. Generated by immunoSEQ multiplex PCR, the TCRdb table keeps only in-frame clones and is missing some. Here the sample spans some 2.4 million clones, 80% to 95% being singletons. Sequenced material: naive CD4+ T cells from PBMCs. Subset meaning: CD45RA+ positively selected. The receptors shown here come from a young man in good health. Some clones in this sample may be carry-over from other donors' samples.

The rearrangement uses TRBV4-1 and TRBJ2-5, with D perhaps matching TRBD2 (6 bases). V was shortened by 1 base and J by 1 base, with 13 bases between the two germline ends. Germline V gene sequence: CDR1 MGHRA, CDR2 YSYEKL. The CDR3 is made up of 16 amino acids. The CDR3 spells CASSQGVMGLQETQYF. For the CDR3, the DNA is TGCGCCAGCAGCCAAGGGGTCATGGGACTCCAAGAGACCCAGTACTTC.

The V and J genes are TRBV5-1 and TRBJ1-4; TRBD1 matches 7 bases. The ends lost 5 bases at V and 7 bases at J; junction bases unmatched: 8. Per the germline V gene, CDR1 is SGHRS and CDR2 is YFSETQ. The CDR3 consists of 14 residues. The CDR3 sequence: CASRAQGLSEKLFF. CDR3 DNA: TGCGCCAGCAGGGCACAGGGGTTGAGTGAAAAACTGTTTTTT.

The CDR3 is CASSISLGGRIEQYF. CDR3 DNA sequence: TGTGCCAGTAGTATTTCCCTAGGCGGTCGGATCGAGCAGTACTTC. The V call is TRBV19, the J call TRBJ2-7; D is ambiguous. From germline, CDR1 is LNHDA and CDR2 SQIVND (reference sequence). V shed 3 bases and J shed 6 bases, with 18 bases lying between them. The CDR3 is 15 amino acids.

This clone was seen only once. The chain uses TRBV19 and TRBJ2-1, with 9 bases aligning to TRBD2. The CDR3 consists of 14 residues. The J segment lost 5 bases and the V segment lost 11 bases, leaving 10 bases of the junction unmatched. Looked up from germline, CDR1 is LNHDA and CDR2 is SQIVND (reference sequence). The CDR3 DNA reads TGTGCCCTCCCTAGCGGGAATATTGACAATGAGCAGTTCTTC. As protein: CALPSGNIDNEQFF. The full variable domain, with the rest looked up from reference TRBV19 and TRBJ2-1, is DGGITQSPKYLFRKEGQNVTLSCEQNLNHDAMYWYRQDPGQGLRLIYYSQIVNDFQKGDIAEGYSVSREKKESFPLTVTSAQKNPTAFYLCALPSGNIDNEQFFGPGTRLTVL.

The CDR3 sequence: CASSPPAGADYEQYF. CDR3 coding DNA: TGTGCCAGCTCACCACCTGCTGGGGCAGACTACGAGCAGTACTTC. This chain connects TRBV18 to TRBJ2-7; D is possibly TRBD1 (5 bases). Germline assignment: CDR1 KGHSH and CDR2 LQKENI. The CDR3 totals 15 residues. Trimming shortened V by 0 bases and J by 3 bases, and 12 bases separated the two germline ends.

This chain uses TRBV5-6 with TRBJ2-5; D ambiguous. Near its end, the DNA agrees better with TRBJ2-7, so the J call may be wrong. Germline-derived CDR1 and CDR2 are SGHDT and YYEEEE. CDR3 size: 12 residues. The chain's CDR3 is CASSLERYEQYF. The CDR3 bases are TGTGCCAGCAGCTTGGAGCGCTACGAGCAGTACTTC.

This chain connects TRBV28 to TRBJ1-1; D ambiguous. The CDR3 sequence is 15 residues long. Germline CDR1 and CDR2: MDHEN and SYDVKM. V was trimmed by 7 bases and J by 1 base, leaving 16 bases between them. The CDR3 coding sequence is TGTGCCAGCACCTGGCACGGACGTGGGAACACTGAAGCTTTCTTT. It specifies CASTWHGRGNTEAFF.

The chain links TRBV7-3 to TRBJ1-4; unclear D gene. Trimming shortened V by 5 bases and J by 10 bases, and 20 bases separated the two germline ends. The germline V gene encodes CDR1 SGHTA and CDR2 FQGTGA. This CDR3 spans 15 amino acids. The CDR3: CASSTLFHRQGKLFF. For the CDR3, the DNA is TGTGCCAGCAGCACGCTGTTCCACCGGCAAGGAAAACTGTTTTTT.

The rearrangement links TRBV29-1 to TRBJ2-2, with 7 bases fitting TRBD1. Germline CDR1 and CDR2: SQVTM and ANQGSEA. V lost 7 bases and J lost 1; bases outside the gene matches: 9. The CDR3 loop spans 15 amino acids. The chain's CDR3 is CSATRDSWNTGELFF. The DNA for the CDR3 is TGCAGCGCCACCCGGGACAGCTGGAACACCGGGGAGCTGTTTTTT.

The V and J genes are TRBV27 and TRBJ2-1; 8 positions agree with TRBD1. The CDR3 sequence is 16 residues long. Germline V gene lookup returns CDR1 MNHEY and CDR2 SMNVEV (reference sequence). The V segment lost 5 bases and the J segment 4 bases; nucleotides outside the gene matches: 10. CDR3 in DNA: TGTGCCAGCAGTACATACGGACAGGGCACGTACAATGAGCAGTTCTTC. Protein product: CASSTYGQGTYNEQFF.

The chain employs TRBV10-1 and TRBJ1-2; D might be TRBD1 (6 bases). The CDR3 is 13 amino acids. Germline assignment: CDR1 WNHNN and CDR2 SYGVQD (reference sequence). V dropped 5 bases and J dropped 8 bases, with 15 bases sitting between them. CDR3 amino acids: CASSYPGAPGYTF. In nucleotides, the CDR3 is TGCGCCAGCAGTTACCCGGGGGCGCCCGGCTACACCTTC.

This rearrangement joins TRBV7-6 to TRBJ2-7; 7 bases are shared with TRBD1. Germline lookup yields CDR1 SGHVS and CDR2 FNYEAQ. The CDR3 totals 17 residues. The V gene end was trimmed by 5 bases and the J gene end by 3 bases; junction bases not matched to a gene: 16. The CDR3 protein is CASSPPPWDRGGYEQYF. DNA for the CDR3: TGTGCCAGCAGCCCTCCTCCCTGGGACAGAGGGGGCTACGAGCAGTACTTC.

The genes are TRBV27 and TRBJ2-1, with 7 bases identical to TRBD1. Trimming took 6 bases from V and 0 from J; bases not matched to a gene: 8. The CDR3 has 16 amino acids. Germline V lookup: CDR1 MNHEY, CDR2 SMNVEV (reference sequence). CDR3 loop: CASRPTGTLSYNEQFF. CDR3 in DNA: TGTGCCAGCAGGCCGACAGGGACCCTCTCCTACAATGAGCAGTTCTTC.

This rearrangement joins TRBV6-5 to TRBJ2-7; D remains ambiguous. The CDR3 runs 14 residues. The germline V and J ends were trimmed by 6 bases and 3 bases, with 15 bases remaining between them. CDR1 and CDR2 from the germline V gene are MNHEY and SVGAGI. In nucleotides, the CDR3 is TGTGCCAGCAGGTCCGATTTTAGTAGCTACGAGCAGTACTTC. Translated, it gives CASRSDFSSYEQYF.

The gene calls are TRBV5-1 and TRBJ2-1; the D gene is possibly TRBD1 (5 bases). V lost 3 bases and J lost 6, with 10 bases in between. Germline CDR1 reads SGHRS; CDR2 reads YFSETQ. CDR3 length: 13 residues. The CDR3 protein is CASSSIRGNEQFF. CDR3 in DNA: TGCGCCAGCAGCTCCATTAGGGGCAATGAGCAGTTCTTC.

The CDR3 region is CASSPINGVSYEQYF. The CDR3 DNA sequence: TGTGCCAGCTCACCGATCAACGGGGTGTCCTACGAGCAGTACTTC. The chain couples TRBV18 to TRBJ2-7, with D maybe TRBD2 (5 bases). Germline V gene sequence: CDR1 KGHSH, CDR2 LQKENI. CDR3 length equals 15 residues. V lost 3 bases and J 1 base, leaving 13 bases between the germline ends.